At least ten counts were recorded for the clone carrying this TCR beta chain. Its antigen is currently unknown. The record originates from a study of T-cell memory formation after mild COVID-19. Using its own MiXCR run on the 5' RACE reads, TCRdb lists one record per CDR3 protein. The table lists 70,000 to 95,000 distinct CDR3 sequences, about 13% of them singletons. The CDR3 has 18 residues. Between the trimmed V and J ends, which lost 5 bases and 0 bases, there was a span of 17 bases. CDR1 and CDR2 (germline): SGHVS, FQNEAQ. The study's findings and limits: Within pre-infection memory, some responding clones were found, suggesting cross-reactive memory joined. The SARS-CoV-2 specificity of second-wave clones reaching peak at day 37 remained unverified.

The V and J genes are TRBV7-8 and TRBJ2-6, with a weak D call TRBD2 (6 bases). The sequence derives from a man younger than 35 who had mild COVID-19 (a few samples of this study predate the infection). Cell type and time point are not known. The sample consisted of PBMCs or a T cell subset sorted from them (not recorded which). CDR3 protein: CASSRRVLGSSGANVLTF. CDR3 nucleotides: TGTGCCAGCAGCCGACGGGTCCTCGGGAGCTCTGGGGCCAACGTCCTGACTTTC.